Detailed here is one T cell receptor beta chain. Its antigen is as yet unknown. This sample stems from a study of cytomegalovirus exposure and HLA in healthy donors. PCR was performed using 60 Vbeta and 13 Jbeta primers. Profiled with immunoSEQ multiplex PCR; TCRdb holds only in-frame clones, not every one. This sample has about 140,000 clones, with approximately 86% found just once. Samples came from healthy bone marrow donors. Study-level points and caveats: Usually a TCR sequence was rare, but some public TCRs were found in many donors.

The CDR3 has 21 amino acids. Germline trimming cut 2 bases from V and 4 bases from J; bases unmatched to any gene: 23. In germline, CDR1 is KGHSH, CDR2 LQKENI. This sequence originates from a woman in her thirties or forties in good health and CMV-seronegative. The sample consisted of PBMCs. This chain links TRBV18 with TRBJ2-1; TRBD2 matches 7 bases. CDR3 loop: CASSPSWGSPEAGELYNEQFF. The CDR3 DNA sequence: TGTGCCAGCTCACCATCCTGGGGGTCCCCTGAGGCGGGGGAACTTTACAATGAGCAGTTCTTC.